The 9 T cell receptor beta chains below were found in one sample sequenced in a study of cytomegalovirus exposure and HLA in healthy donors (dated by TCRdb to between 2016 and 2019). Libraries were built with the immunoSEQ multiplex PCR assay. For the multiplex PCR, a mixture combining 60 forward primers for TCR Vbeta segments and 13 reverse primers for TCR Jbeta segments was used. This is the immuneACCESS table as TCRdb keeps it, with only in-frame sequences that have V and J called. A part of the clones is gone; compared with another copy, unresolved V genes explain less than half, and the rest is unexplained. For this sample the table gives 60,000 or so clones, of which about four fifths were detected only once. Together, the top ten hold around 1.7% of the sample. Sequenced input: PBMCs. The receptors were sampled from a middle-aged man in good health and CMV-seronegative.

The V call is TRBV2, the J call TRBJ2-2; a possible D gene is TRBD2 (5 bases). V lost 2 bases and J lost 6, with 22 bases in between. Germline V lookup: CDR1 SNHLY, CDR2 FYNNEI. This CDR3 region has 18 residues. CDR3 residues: CASSEPLNTRIRAGELFF. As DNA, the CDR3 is TGTGCCAGCAGTGAACCCTTAAATACTAGAATTCGTGCCGGGGAGCTGTTTTTT.

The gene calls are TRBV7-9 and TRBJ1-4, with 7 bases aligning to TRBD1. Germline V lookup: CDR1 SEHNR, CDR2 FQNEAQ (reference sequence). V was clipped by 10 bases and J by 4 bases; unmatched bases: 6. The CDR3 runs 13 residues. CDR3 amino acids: CATDGTDNEKLFF. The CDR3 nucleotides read TGTGCCACCGACGGGACAGATAATGAAAAACTGTTTTTT.

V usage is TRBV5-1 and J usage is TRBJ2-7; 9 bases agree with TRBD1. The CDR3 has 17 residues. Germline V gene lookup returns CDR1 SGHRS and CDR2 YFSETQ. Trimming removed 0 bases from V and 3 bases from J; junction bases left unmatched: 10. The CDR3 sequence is CASSLVRDRALFYEQYV. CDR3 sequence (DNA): TGCGCCAGCAGCTTGGTCCGGGACAGGGCCCTCTTCTACGAGCAGTACGTC.

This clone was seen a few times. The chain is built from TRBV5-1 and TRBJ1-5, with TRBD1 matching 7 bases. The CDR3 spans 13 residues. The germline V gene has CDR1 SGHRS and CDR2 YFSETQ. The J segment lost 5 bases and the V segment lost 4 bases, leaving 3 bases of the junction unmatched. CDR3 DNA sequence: TGCGCCAGCAGCCCCACAGGGGATCAGCCCCAGCATTTT. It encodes CASSPTGDQPQHF.

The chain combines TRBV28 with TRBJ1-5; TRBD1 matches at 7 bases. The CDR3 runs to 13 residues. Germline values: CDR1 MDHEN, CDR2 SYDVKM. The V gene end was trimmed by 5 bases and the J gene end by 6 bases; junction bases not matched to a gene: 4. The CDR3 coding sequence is TGTGCCAGCAGTACAGGGGATAGTCAGCCCCAGCATTTT. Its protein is CASSTGDSQPQHF.

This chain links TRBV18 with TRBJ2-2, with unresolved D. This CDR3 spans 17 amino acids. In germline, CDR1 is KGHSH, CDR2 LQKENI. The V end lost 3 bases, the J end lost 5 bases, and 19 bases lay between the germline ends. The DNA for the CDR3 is TGTGCCAGCTCACCTTATCGCTTGACTGGGTTTACCGGGGAGCTGTTTTTT. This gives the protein CASSPYRLTGFTGELFF.

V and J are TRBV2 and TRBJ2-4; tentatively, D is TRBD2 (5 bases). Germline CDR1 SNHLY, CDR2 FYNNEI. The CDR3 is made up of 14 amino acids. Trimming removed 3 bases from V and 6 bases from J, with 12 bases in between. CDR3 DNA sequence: TGTGCCAGCAGTGAGGAGGCCTACTTAAACATTCAGTACTTC. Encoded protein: CASSEEAYLNIQYF.

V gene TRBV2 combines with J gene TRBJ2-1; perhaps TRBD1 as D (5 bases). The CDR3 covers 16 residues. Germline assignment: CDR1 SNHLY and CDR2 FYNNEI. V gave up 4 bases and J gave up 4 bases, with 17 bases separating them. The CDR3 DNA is TGTGCCAGCAGTGTTGAGCAGGGATACCTATACAATGAGCAGTTCTTC. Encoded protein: CASSVEQGYLYNEQFF. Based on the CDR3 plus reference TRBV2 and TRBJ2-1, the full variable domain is EPEVTQTPSHQVTQMGQEVILRCVPISNHLYFYWYRQILGQKVEFLVSFYNNEISEKSEIFDDQFSVERPDGSNFTLKIRSTKLEDSAMYFCASSVEQGYLYNEQFFGPGTRLTVL.

The chain's CDR3 is CATSRGRGWGNTEAFF. CDR3 bases: TGTGCCACCAGCAGAGGCAGGGGCTGGGGGAACACTGAAGCTTTCTTT. V and J are TRBV15 and TRBJ1-1, with a tentative D call TRBD1 (6 bases). From germline, CDR1 is LNHNV and CDR2 YYDKDF (reference sequence). V lost 1 base, J lost 1 base, and 13 bases lay in between. The CDR3 spans 16 residues.